Following are 15 T cell receptor beta chains from one sample sequenced in a study of OX40 agonist ivuxolimab in advanced cancers. TCRdb's table, derived via immunoSEQ multiplex PCR, lists solely in-frame clones and lacks some. The sample shows some 80,000 clones, around 87% of them seen only once. The starting material was CD4+ or CD8+ T cells sorted from blood, obtained in a trial of the OX40 agonist ivuxolimab. The source is an adult with an advanced solid tumor such as melanoma, head and neck, liver or kidney cancer.

This rearrangement joins TRBV5-1 to TRBJ1-1; tentative D call: TRBD1 (6 bases). Looked up from germline, CDR1 is SGHRS and CDR2 is YFSETQ. Trimming removed 0 bases at V and 1 base at J, with 10 bases between. This CDR3 region has 15 residues. The CDR3 sequence: CASSLGPGANTEAFF. The CDR3, as DNA: TGCGCCAGCAGCTTGGGTCCAGGGGCGAACACTGAAGCTTTCTTT.

This chain connects TRBV14 to TRBJ2-3; D may be TRBD1 (5 bases). The CDR3 is 14 residues long. In germline, CDR1 is SGHDN, CDR2 FVKESK. V dropped 0 bases and J dropped 1 base, with 5 bases sitting between them. The CDR3 DNA is TGTGCCAGCAGCCAAGACAGGGGCACAGATACGCAGTATTTT. Translated, it gives CASSQDRGTDTQYF.

The chain has TRBV18 and TRBJ1-5, with 10 bases lining up with TRBD1. CDR1 and CDR2 (germline): KGHSH, LQKENI. V shed 2 bases and J 1 base; nucleotides not matched to a gene: 5. The CDR3 spans 17 residues. DNA of the CDR3: TGTGCCAGCTCACCAGGGGACAGGGGTAGGAGCAATCAGCCCCAGCATTTT. Translating it yields CASSPGDRGRSNQPQHF.

The J gene is TRBJ2-3, the V gene TRBV19; TRBD2 agrees at 9 bases. The CDR3 contains 16 residues. The V gene end was trimmed by 6 bases and the J gene end by 3 bases; junction bases not matched to a gene: 10. Germline lookup yields CDR1 LNHDA and CDR2 SQIVND (reference sequence). Written as DNA, the CDR3 is TGTGCCAGTAGACCCTCCGGTCTAGCGGGAACAGATACGCAGTATTTT. This encodes CASRPSGLAGTDTQYF.

A remark on this clone: At one of its ends the junction is not consistent with the germline gene, which may arise from a read error. The rearrangement joins TRBV7-7 to TRBJ2-5; 8 bases fit TRBD2. The CDR3 consists of 13 residues. CDR1 and CDR2 from the germline V gene are SSHAT and FNYEAQ (reference sequence). The CDR3: CASSLAGKETQYF. The CDR3 nucleotides read TGTGCCAGCAGCCTAGCGGGTAAAGAGACCCAGTACTTC.

V is TRBV19 and J is TRBJ2-2, with 8 bases aligning to TRBD2. Trimming removed 8 bases from V and 5 bases from J; junction bases left unmatched: 10. Germline loops: CDR1 LNHDA, CDR2 SQIVND (reference sequence). The CDR3 runs 15 residues. CDR3 bases: TGTGCCAGTCGGAACGGGGGGGAAAAAACCGGGGAGCTGTTTTTT. This sequence encodes CASRNGGEKTGELFF.

The table lists this clone with a count of one. The chain recombines TRBV28 with TRBJ1-1; D is perhaps TRBD1 (5 bases). CDR1 is MDHEN and CDR2 is SYDVKM in the germline V gene. The CDR3 totals 16 residues. Trimming stripped 1 base from V and 1 base from J, with 13 bases between. The CDR3 DNA follows: TGTGCCAGCAGTTTATCCTCTAGGGGCCCGAACACTGAAGCTTTCTTT. This translates into CASSLSSRGPNTEAFF.

V gene TRBV11-3 combines with J gene TRBJ2-7; 7 bases line up with TRBD1. V dropped 3 bases and J dropped 2; count of bases not matched to a gene: 4. The CDR3 length is 14 residues. Germline V gene lookup returns CDR1 SGHNT and CDR2 YENEEA. The CDR3 DNA reads as TGTGCCAGCAGCTTGGACCAGGGGGCCTACGAGCAGTACTTC. It yields the protein CASSLDQGAYEQYF.

This sequence joins TRBV27 and TRBJ1-5; no reliable D call. Germline CDR1 is MNHEY and CDR2 is SMNVEV (reference sequence). The CDR3 has 14 amino acids. V was clipped by 0 bases and J by 2 bases, with 5 bases between them. This CDR3 is CASSLSRGNQPQHF. As DNA, the CDR3 is TGTGCCAGCAGTTTATCCCGGGGCAATCAGCCCCAGCATTTT.

The rearrangement links TRBV15 to TRBJ1-2, with 9 nucleotides matching TRBD1. The V segment lost 3 bases and the J segment 4 bases; nucleotides outside the gene matches: 6. This CDR3 is 15 amino acids long. Germline V gene lookup returns CDR1 LNHNV and CDR2 YYDKDF (reference sequence). CDR3 bases: TGTGCCACCAGCAGGGACAGGGGACCCGTCTATGGCTACACCTTC. It codes for CATSRDRGPVYGYTF.

The rearrangement links TRBV6-6 to TRBJ1-2; tentatively, D is TRBD1 (6 bases). CDR1 and CDR2 from the germline V gene are MNHNY and SVGAGI (reference sequence). The V end was cut by 0 bases, the J end by 6 bases, with 17 bases between. This CDR3 spans 16 amino acids. The CDR3 here is CASSYSTGIVYDGYTF. CDR3 DNA sequence: TGTGCCAGCAGTTACTCCACAGGGATTGTGTATGATGGCTACACCTTC.

The chain employs TRBV5-4 and TRBJ2-3; 8 bases line up with TRBD2. The CDR3 length is 15 residues. The germline gives CDR1 SGHNT, CDR2 YYREEE (reference sequence). J was trimmed by 6 bases and V by 0 bases; bases with no gene match: 6. The CDR3 coding sequence is TGTGCCAGCAGCTTGGGCTTTTCTAGCGGGGATACGCAGTATTTT. Translating gives CASSLGFSSGDTQYF.

The chain combines TRBV12-5 with TRBJ2-6, with D perhaps TRBD2 (5 bases). Trimming stripped 5 bases from V and 2 bases from J, with 16 bases between. CDR1 LGHNT and CDR2 FRNRAP come from the germline V gene. The CDR3 is made up of 17 amino acids. This chain's CDR3 is CASGAREVFAGANVLTF. Here the CDR3 DNA reads TGTGCTAGTGGTGCCCGGGAAGTCTTCGCTGGGGCCAACGTCCTGACTTTC.

This clone was observed a handful of times. The CDR3 region is CASSSATNYGYTF. Written as DNA, the CDR3 is TGTGCCAGCAGCTCGGCAACCAACTATGGCTACACCTTC. The chain carries TRBV7-2 and TRBJ1-2; D is uncertain. CDR1 is SGHTA, CDR2 FQGNSA, per germline. Between the trimmed V and J ends, which lost 4 bases and 2 bases, there was a span of 8 bases. The CDR3 extends over 13 amino acids. Based on the CDR3 plus reference TRBV7-2 and TRBJ1-2, the full variable domain is GAGVSQSPSNKVTEKGKDVELRCDPISGHTALYWYRQSLGQGLEFLIYFQGNSAPDKSGLPSDRFSAERTGGSVSTLTIQRTQQEDSAVYLCASSSATNYGYTFGSGTRLTVV.

V and J are TRBV7-2 and TRBJ1-3; 8 bases map to TRBD1. This CDR3 region has 14 residues. Per the germline V gene, CDR1 is SGHTA and CDR2 is FQGNSA. With V trimmed by 2 bases and J by 8 bases, 5 bases remained unmatched. The CDR3 loop reads CASSLMDRVDTIYF. Here the CDR3 DNA reads TGTGCCAGCAGCTTAATGGACAGGGTGGACACCATATATTTT.